This T cell receptor (beta chain) was recovered during a study of T cells in women clearing cervical HPV infection. As for the study in general: Blood came at first lesion visit for cases, post-clearance for controls. Case blood was drawn a median approximately 160 days after lesion detection. General study findings and limits: CIN3+ cases had significantly higher TCR richness than controls; evenness did not differ. Combining TCR richness with V gene abundances gave approximately 0.8 AUC.

As for this clone: What it recognizes is unknown. The CDR3 extends 3 residues past the end of the read, so its final part is completed from the germline J gene.

The CDR3 extends over 16 amino acids. Germline V gene lookup returns CDR1 PRHDT and CDR2 FYEKMQ (reference sequence). J gave up 0 bases and V 5 bases, and 7 bases lay outside the gene matches. Using immunoSEQ multiplex PCR, the repertoire was profiled, and TCRdb retains in-frame clones only, with some absent. The table for this sample gives 35,000 to 45,000 clones. The chain recombines TRBV13 with TRBJ2-1; 7 bases are a match to TRBD1. The sequence was collected from a woman between 18 and 70 years old with a cervical HPV16 infection that either progressed to CIN3+ or cleared (not recorded which). The specimen sequenced was blood buffy coat. The CDR3 bases that were read are TGTGCCAGCAGCACCGGACAGGCGCTCTCCTACAATGAG. Protein sequence: CASSTGQALSYNE. In full, the CDR3 reads CASSTGQALSYNEQFF.